In its sample, the clone carrying this T cell receptor beta chain was seen once. Its antigen is undetermined. The cohort excluded patients with autoimmune disease history or systemic immunosuppression. V shed 5 bases, J shed 2 bases, and the junction held 5 bases outside the gene matches. This CDR3 is built from 14 residues. Germline V gene lookup returns CDR1 MDHEN and CDR2 SYDVKM. Assay used: immunoSEQ multiplex PCR; TCRdb lists only in-frame clones, some missing. Of 50,000 or so clones listed, about 89% are singletons. The data originate from a study of OX40 agonist ivuxolimab in advanced cancers. Overall study context: The diagnoses of dose-escalation patients were hepatocellular carcinoma, melanoma, renal cell or head and neck cancer.

Study results and limitations: At 0.1 to 3.0 mg/kg and by week 6, CD4+ and CD8+ T cells in the blood had expanded clonally. The average count of expanded clones was higher among CD8+ T cells than among CD4+.

This chain links TRBV28 with TRBJ2-7; 8 bases are shared with TRBD1. Specimen: CD4+ or CD8+ T cells sorted from blood, collected in a trial of the OX40 agonist ivuxolimab. This clonotype originated in an adult with an advanced solid tumor such as melanoma, head and neck, liver or kidney cancer. CDR3 protein: CASSGGQGPYEQYF. In nucleotides, the CDR3 is TGTGCCAGCAGTGGAGGACAGGGACCCTACGAGCAGTACTTC. Drawing the rest from reference TRBV28 and TRBJ2-7, the complete variable domain is DVKVTQSSRYLVKRTGEKVFLECVQDMDHENMFWYRQDPGLGLRLIYFSYDVKMKEKGDIPEGYSVSREKKERFSLILESASTNQTSMYLCASSGGQGPYEQYFGPGTRLTVT.